This TCR beta chain was sequenced in a study of T cells in Graves' hyperthyroidism and ophthalmopathy (dated by TCRdb to between 2019 and 2020). Background on the whole study: Peripheral blood samples were taken at the time of initial diagnosis, prior to any treatment. A discovery cohort of 95 to 100 patients, roughly 45 with Graves' ophthalmopathy and fewer than 65 with stable Graves' hyperthyroidism, was used to find distinguishing TCR V-J signatures. Prospective prediction of ophthalmopathy was tested in an independent validation cohort of about 19 hyperthyroidism patients and 17 patients who later progressed to ophthalmopathy. The 100 discovery patients were divided at random into training and test sets in a 7:3 ratio. In addition, the study compared T-cell repertoires in thyroid tissue and in blood from about 6 Graves' hyperthyroidism patients. Following sampling, methimazole starting at 30 mg daily was given to hyperthyroidism patients, and high-dose intravenous methylprednisolone was given to ophthalmopathy patients. According to the paper, TCR Vbeta CDR3 sequencing was carried out on 135 peripheral blood samples, which came from 40 to 45 ophthalmopathy, approximately 72 hyperthyroidism and 17 progressor patients.

Ophthalmopathy patients had moderately to severely active disease, with a Clinical Activity Score of 3 or more, a NOSPECS grade of 4 or more, and a disease duration of less than 3 months. Exclusion was applied to patients with uncontrolled infections, other autoimmune diseases, pregnancy or lactation. Diagnoses were established on the basis of clinical symptoms, serum thyroxine and TRAb, thyroid ultrasound, and orbital computed tomography. PBMCs were separated from approximately 9.9 ml of fresh peripheral blood using Ficoll-Paque density gradient centrifugation. Total RNA was extracted using Trizol reagent, and RNA quality was assessed on an Agilent 2100 Bioanalyzer. A distance of 11 bases separates the germline ends of V and J, which lose 7 bases and 8 bases respectively. Including the terminal cysteine and phenylalanine, the CDR3 comprises 12 residues. Only CDR3 DNA is held: 36 bases, read in frame from base 1. For CDR1 and CDR2, the germline V gene lists SGHAT and FQNNGV.

Beyond this particular receptor, the publication reports: Sample size was not statistically predetermined, and blinding of investigators to group allocation was not performed. During validation, the model predicted progression to ophthalmopathy a median of around 6 months ahead of onset, with around 70% sensitivity and more than 72% specificity. Ophthalmopathy was separated from stable hyperthyroidism by a 13 V-J signature model, with 85% to 90% sensitivity and approximately 84% specificity obtained in cross-validation and 80%/75% obtained in testing. Most expanded thyroid clonotypes (frequency above 0.001) were also detected in blood, suggesting blood repertoires may reflect thyroid immune responses.

Amplification of TCR beta CDR3 regions was carried out from RNA transcripts. The first round of RT-PCR for the TCR CDR3 was performed with the HTBI primer set and the Qiagen OneStep RT-PCR kit. Libraries were constructed in a second round of multiplex PCR, after which size selection and purification were performed. The libraries were sequenced on an Illumina HiSeq2000 using paired-end 100 bp reads. The paper's processing steps were these. Raw data were processed with SOAPnuke, discarding reads with adapters, uncalled bases, mean Phred below 15, or no exact constant-primer or identifier match. High-quality paired reads were merged with COPE v1.2.5, and unique nucleotide sequences were defined as clonotypes. MiTCR v1.1 was used to align the clonotypes against IMGT TRBV, TRBD and TRBJ reference segments. The analysis was restricted to V-J combinations with a frequency above 0.0001, which together covered roughly 99% of the repertoires. A TCS score was defined as the ratio of F50 (clonal expansion) to E x V (chaos), with BLOSUM62-based TCRdist applied between CDR3 peptides within each V-J. Welch's t-statistics and random forest reduced 500 to 550 V-J features to 10 to 15, which were used in a naive Bayes classifier (R e1071). Starting from the raw public reads, TCRdb applied fastp trimming at Q25, assembled clones with MiXCR and retained in-frame beta chains. When rows share a CDR3 protein, they turn into one entry using the most common DNA and genes. TCRdb's processing, not the study's, gives the V and J calls here. The sample contains about 640,000 distinct CDR3 sequences, around 20% of them found a single time. The leading ten clones occupy 34% of the sample.

This clonotype showed up just a few times. It has no known antigen specificity. One base away there is no much larger clone; base qualities are not given. The receptor chain draws on TRBV11-2 and TRBJ1-4, with an unclear D gene assignment. This TCR was sampled from a man aged 30 to 45 with Graves' ophthalmopathy. Sequencing was done on a sample of blood. The bases read TGTGCCAGCAAGGAAATGGGGGAAAAACTGTTTTTT. This codes for CASKEMGEKLFF. When the CDR3 is completed using the reference TRBV11-2 and TRBJ1-4 genes on either side, the full variable domain is EAGVAQSPRYKIIEKRQSVAFWCNPISGHATLYWYQQILGQGPKLLIQFQNNGVVDDSQLPKDRFSAERLKGVDSTLKIQPAKLEDSAVYLCASKEMGEKLFFGSGTQLSVL.